This T cell receptor (beta chain) was retrieved from a study of shared T cell receptors in the human thymus. Using immunoSEQ multiplex PCR, the repertoire was profiled, and TCRdb retains in-frame clones only, with some absent. The sample yields 630,000 or so clones, approximately 87% seen once. The same sample was also studied in work on human thymus T cells. That investigation notes: The sample donors, healthy Finnish infants, were having corrective surgery for congenital heart defects. Resections obtained during corrective heart surgery supplied the thymus tissue. An apparent bias in V and J gene usage was seen in thymic and blood repertoires. Overlap was high between thymic repertoires from unrelated individuals, as reported in related research.

The receptor was isolated from a boy under three years old with a congenital heart defect. The sample taken for sequencing was thymocytes.

The CDR3 is CASSFDRVAEAFF. CDR3 nucleotide sequence: TGTGCCAGCAGTTTCGACAGGGTCGCTGAAGCTTTCTTT. The chain recombines TRBV28 with TRBJ1-1; TRBD1 matches at 7 bases. This CDR3 is built from 13 residues. The germline CDR1 and CDR2 sequences are MDHEN and SYDVKM. Trimming cost V 3 bases and J 6 bases; bases outside gene matches: 4.